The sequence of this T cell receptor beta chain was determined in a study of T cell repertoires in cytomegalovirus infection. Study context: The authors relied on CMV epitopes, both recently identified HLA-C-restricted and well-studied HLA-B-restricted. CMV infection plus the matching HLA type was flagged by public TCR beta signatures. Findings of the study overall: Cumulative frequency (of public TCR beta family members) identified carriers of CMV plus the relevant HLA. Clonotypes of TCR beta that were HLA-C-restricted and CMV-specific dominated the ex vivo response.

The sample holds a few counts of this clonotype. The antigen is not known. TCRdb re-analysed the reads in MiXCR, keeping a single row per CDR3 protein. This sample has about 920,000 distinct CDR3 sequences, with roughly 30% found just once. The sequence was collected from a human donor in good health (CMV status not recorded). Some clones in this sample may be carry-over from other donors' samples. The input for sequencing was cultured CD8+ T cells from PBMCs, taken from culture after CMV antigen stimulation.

Here the CDR3 reads CASSEPRLQETQYF. In nucleotides, the CDR3 is TGTGCCAGCAGTGAACCCCGGCTACAAGAGACCCAGTACTTC. The chain employs TRBV6-1 and TRBJ2-5; D is unresolved. V lost 2 bases, J lost 2 bases, and 9 bases lay in between. Looked up from germline, CDR1 is MNHNS and CDR2 is SASEGT. This CDR3 is built from 14 residues.